This T cell receptor (beta chain) was obtained from a study of T cell repertoires in cytomegalovirus infection. Overall study context: Through public TCR beta signatures, both CMV infection and matching HLA type were indicated. Broader study findings: There were carriers of CMV plus the relevant HLA, and cumulative public TCR beta family frequency identified them.

This CDR3 spans 16 amino acids. V shed 5 bases and J 2 bases; nucleotides not matched to a gene: 5. Germline lookup yields CDR1 SGHVS and CDR2 FNYEAQ. This clonotype was seen more than once but under ten times. The antigen remains undetermined. TCRdb processed the reads anew with MiXCR; each CDR3 protein has one entry. The sample includes about 830,000 distinct CDR3 sequences, 30% to 35% of them seen just once. The J gene is TRBJ2-1, the V gene TRBV7-6, with 11 bases that match TRBD2. The source was cultured CD8+ T cells from PBMCs, collected from culture after CMV antigen stimulation. This clonotype was obtained from a human donor in good health (CMV status not recorded). Some clones in this sample may be carry-over from other donors' samples. CDR3 nucleotide sequence: TGTGCCAGCAGCCTACTAGCGGGGGTAGCCTACAATGAGCAGTTCTTC. Encoded protein: CASSLLAGVAYNEQFF.